Listed here are 15 T cell receptor beta chains from one sample, sequenced in a study of T cell responses to AZD1222 COVID-19 vaccine. Repertoires were generated with immunoSEQ multiplex PCR, while TCRdb's copy carries only in-frame clones and drops some. The table lists 120,000 or so clones, about nine tenths of them singletons. The sample here was peripheral blood, taken 28 days after the second AZD1222 dose. The receptors shown here come from an adult who received the AZD1222 COVID-19 vaccine.

The CDR3 protein is CASTFPSSSYEQYF. CDR3 in DNA: TGTGCCAGCACCTTTCCGTCGAGCTCCTACGAGCAGTACTTC. V usage is TRBV21-1 and J usage is TRBJ2-7; TRBD2 is the table's D call and was not checked against the DNA. TRBV21-1 is assigned pseudogene status. The CDR3 consists of 14 residues.

The DNA for the CDR3 is TGCGCCAGCAGCTTGGCGGGGGGCGGGGTCCAAGAGACCCAGTACTTC. Translation: CASSLAGGGVQETQYF. This chain connects TRBV5-1 to TRBJ2-5; the D gene is possibly TRBD2 (7 bases). V was trimmed by 0 bases and J by 1 base, leaving 13 bases between them. Germline V gives CDR1 SGHRS, CDR2 YFSETQ. The CDR3 has 16 amino acids.

This chain connects TRBV10-3 to TRBJ1-4; D is unresolved. Germline V gene data show CDR1 as ENHRY and CDR2 as SYGVKD. There are 17 residues in the CDR3. Trimming took off 3 bases at V and 7 bases at J, with 21 bases between the two ends. CDR3 sequence reads: CAISETLWKEGGEKLFF. CDR3 sequence (DNA): TGTGCCATCAGTGAAACCCTATGGAAGGAAGGAGGTGAAAAACTGTTTTTT.

The rearrangement joins TRBV24-1 to TRBJ2-7, with TRBD1 matching over 8 bases. This CDR3 spans 16 amino acids. V shed 4 bases and J 3 bases; nucleotides not matched to a gene: 10. Germline CDR1 is KGHDR and CDR2 is SFDVKD. For the CDR3, the DNA is TGTGCCACCAGTGACGCGGCCGGGACAGGATTCTACGAGCAGTACTTC. It encodes CATSDAAGTGFYEQYF.

This chain links TRBV9 with TRBJ1-1, with unresolved D. Germline CDR1 and CDR2: SGDLS and YYNGEE. This CDR3 is built from 13 residues. The V end lost 4 bases, the J end lost 1 base, and 8 bases lay between the germline ends. The CDR3 sequence is CASSIVRNTEAFF. CDR3 DNA sequence: TGTGCCAGCAGCATCGTGCGGAACACTGAAGCTTTCTTT.

The gene calls are TRBV10-3 and TRBJ1-2, with D hard to call. The CDR3 is 14 amino acids. Germline CDR1 ENHRY, CDR2 SYGVKD. V shed 6 bases and J shed 7 bases, with 18 bases lying between them. The CDR3, as DNA: TGTGCCATCAGCCAAGCTTATAGCCGGGGTGGCTACACCTTC. It codes for CAISQAYSRGGYTF.

The V and J genes are TRBV14 and TRBJ1-1; D is unclear. This CDR3 spans 13 amino acids. Germline CDR1 SGHDN, CDR2 FVKESK. Trimming shortened V by 4 bases and J by 4 bases, and 10 bases separated the two germline ends. The CDR3 spells CASSLYLSTEAFF. The CDR3 coding sequence is TGTGCCAGCAGCCTCTACTTGAGCACTGAAGCTTTCTTT.

The chain recombines TRBV5-1 with TRBJ1-1; tentatively, D is TRBD1 (6 bases). V lost 0 bases and J lost 5, with 20 bases in between. This CDR3 spans 17 amino acids. Germline CDR1 is SGHRS and CDR2 is YFSETQ. Here the CDR3 DNA reads TGCGCCAGCAGCTTGGCTCCGCAGGGGCCGTCCAGGACTGAAGCTTTCTTT. Translated, it gives CASSLAPQGPSRTEAFF.

The rearrangement uses TRBV18 and TRBJ1-3; no firm D call. CDR1 KGHSH and CDR2 LQKENI come from the germline V gene. Trimming shortened V by 2 bases and J by 4 bases, and 6 bases separated the two germline ends. This CDR3 contains 13 residues. DNA for the CDR3: TGTGCCAGCTCACCATCTCCGGGAAACACCATATATTTT. Its translation: CASSPSPGNTIYF. The variable domain in full, completed from reference TRBV18 and TRBJ1-3, reads NAGVMQNPRHLVRRRGQEARLRCSPMKGHSHVYWYRQLPEEGLKFMVYLQKENIIDESGMPKERFSAEFPKEGPSILRIQQVVRGDSAAYFCASSPSPGNTIYFGEGSWLTVV.

The chain carries TRBV3-1 (or the pseudogene TRBV3-2) and TRBJ1-2; no definite D call. This CDR3 comprises 12 residues. Trimming stripped 1 base from V and 8 bases from J, with 8 bases between. Germline V gene lookup returns CDR1 LGHDT and CDR2 YNNKEL (reference sequence). The CDR3 DNA reads as TGTGCCAGCAGCCAAGTCCAGTTGGGCTACACCTTC. Residues: CASSQVQLGYTF.

This chain joins TRBV7-3 and TRBJ2-7; D is possibly TRBD1 (6 bases). This CDR3 is 14 amino acids long. Trimming stripped 1 base from V and 4 bases from J, with 11 bases between. In germline, CDR1 is SGHTA, CDR2 FQGTGA. CDR3: CASSLSGRGYEQYF. CDR3 DNA sequence: TGTGCCAGCAGCTTAAGCGGCAGGGGTTACGAGCAGTACTTC.

The rearrangement joins TRBV11-1 to TRBJ2-5, with D perhaps TRBD1 or TRBD2 (5 bases each). Trimming left V 9 bases short and J 1 base short, with 9 bases between. The CDR3 length is 12 residues. Germline V CDR1 and CDR2: SGHAT, FQDESV (reference sequence). CDR3 sequence reads: CARMGVQETQYF. CDR3 in DNA: TGTGCCAGAATGGGGGTCCAAGAGACCCAGTACTTC.

The CDR3 is CASSPDRGFMNTEAFF. In DNA, the CDR3 is TGTGCCAGCAGCCCAGACAGGGGATTCATGAACACTGAAGCTTTCTTT. The genes are TRBV28 and TRBJ1-1, with TRBD1 matching over 8 bases. The CDR3 extends over 16 amino acids. V gave up 6 bases and J gave up 0 bases; unmatched junction bases: 9. CDR1 is MDHEN and CDR2 is SYDVKM in the germline V gene. Variable domain in full (rest from reference TRBV28 and TRBJ1-1): DVKVTQSSRYLVKRTGEKVFLECVQDMDHENMFWYRQDPGLGLRLIYFSYDVKMKEKGDIPEGYSVSREKKERFSLILESASTNQTSMYLCASSPDRGFMNTEAFFGQGTRLTVV.

The V and J genes are TRBV2 and TRBJ1-3; tentative D call: TRBD1 (5 bases). Germline V gives CDR1 SNHLY, CDR2 FYNNEI. The V and J ends lost 6 bases and 4 bases respectively, with 16 bases between them. The CDR3 consists of 15 residues. Here the CDR3 reads CASSQNGGTGNTIYF. CDR3 DNA sequence: TGTGCCAGCAGCCAAAATGGAGGGACGGGAAACACCATATATTTT.

The CDR3 DNA reads as TGTGCCAGCAGCATAACTGCGGGGGCGGGGCAGTTCTTC. Amino acids: CASSITAGAGQFF. The chain has TRBV6-2 or TRBV6-3 and TRBJ2-1; the D gene is possibly TRBD2 (7 bases). CDR1 MNHEY and CDR2 SVGEGT come from the germline V gene. This CDR3 has 13 amino acids. The V and J ends lost 6 bases and 12 bases respectively, with 18 bases between them.